The T cell receptor (beta chain) described here comes from a study of OX40 agonist ivuxolimab in advanced cancers. About the study: Eligibility rules accepted prior anti-PD-1, anti-PD-L1 or anti-CTLA-4 therapy, and 35% to 45% had some. General study points: Among the nonresponders, some also had low normalized T-cell clonal expansion. CD4+ T cells averaged fewer expanded clones than CD8+ T cells.

In regard to this clone: Its antigen is as yet unknown. An end of the junction does not agree with germline; a read error may underlie this.

The length of the CDR3 is 13 residues. The germline V gene has CDR1 MDHEN and CDR2 SYDVKM. Clones were read by immunoSEQ multiplex PCR, and TCRdb kept only the in-frame ones, dropping some. Here the sample spans roughly 91,000 clones, 95% to 97% being singletons. Sequences were derived from CD4+ or CD8+ T cells sorted from blood, sampled in a trial of the OX40 agonist ivuxolimab. The rearrangement links TRBV28 to TRBJ2-3; the D call may be TRBD1 or TRBD2 (7 bases each). The origin of this receptor is an adult with an advanced solid tumor such as melanoma, head and neck, liver or kidney cancer. As DNA, the CDR3 is TGCCGCCAGGGGGAGGGCCTAGGAGATACGCAGTATTTT. This sequence encodes CRQGEGLGDTQYF. The whole variable domain, filled in from reference TRBV28 and TRBJ2-3, reads DVKVTQSSRYLVKRTGEKVFLECVQDMDHENMFWYRQDPGLGLRLIYFSYDVKMKEKGDIPEGYSVSREKKERFSLILESASTNQTSMYLCRQGEGLGDTQYFGPGTRLTVL.